This T cell receptor beta chain was obtained from a study of T cell responses to AZD1222 COVID-19 vaccine. Overall study results and limits: Rises in breadth and depth of Spike-specific TCRs came after two AZD1222 doses.

There are 13 residues in the CDR3. Trimming took off 5 bases at V and 0 bases at J, with 5 bases between the two ends. About this clone: As yet, its antigen is unknown.

Measured with immunoSEQ multiplex PCR; TCRdb has only the in-frame clones, and not every one. The sample consists of fewer than 120,000 clones, about 85% of them appearing once. The sequencing used peripheral blood, collected on day 0 of AZD1222 vaccination. The clonotype comes from an adult in good health. The rearrangement joins TRBV12-3 or TRBV12-4 to TRBJ1-3, with D unresolved. The DNA of the CDR3 is TGTGCCAGCAGTCAGAGCTCTGGAAACACCATATATTTT. Its translation: CASSQSSGNTIYF.